The rows below give T cell receptor beta chains drawn from one sample of a study of liver allograft versus peripheral blood T cells. TCRdb independently ran MiXCR on the reads; one entry per CDR3 protein. The sample lists approximately 2,800 distinct CDR3 sequences; approximately 15% were seen once. The receptor source for this set is a human patient who had a liver transplant. Some T cells could come from the graft donor. CDR3s include the opening cysteine and the closing phenylalanine or tryptophan. D genes are given only for firm matches. The size entry is marked missing in some rows and otherwise reads once, few, many or a size class.

>TRBV27|TRBJ2-2|NA|15|NA
CASSFAGGWTGELFF
TGTGCCAGCAGTTTCGCCGGGGGCTGGACCGGGGAGCTGTTTTTT
>TRBV19|TRBJ2-4|NA|17|medium-sized
CASSGRRTGLAKNIQYF
TGTGCCAGTAGTGGGCGAAGGACGGGATTAGCCAAAAACATTCAGTACTTC
>TRBV14|TRBJ2-7|NA|17|NA
CASSQYYYGPRAYEQYF
TGTGCCAGCAGCCAATACTATTACGGGCCCAGGGCCTACGAGCAGTACTTC
>TRBV27|TRBJ2-7|NA|14|medium-sized
CASSVDGNLYEQYF
TGTGCCAGCAGTGTGGACGGAAACCTCTACGAGCAGTACTTC
>TRBV19|TRBJ1-5|TRBD1|19|medium-sized
CASSADRGYEEDANQPQHF
TGTGCCAGTAGTGCGGACAGGGGGTATGAAGAAGACGCTAATCAGCCCCAGCATTTT
>TRBV28|TRBJ2-7|TRBD1|17|many
CASSSPSGQGLAYEQYF
TGTGCCAGCAGTTCACCCTCGGGACAGGGGTTGGCCTACGAGCAGTACTTC
>TRBV6-6|TRBJ2-7|NA|15|many
CASSYSPGGNYEQYF
TGTGCCAGCAGTTACTCTCCAGGGGGGAACTACGAGCAGTACTTC
>TRBV20-1|TRBJ1-3|NA|16|NA
CSAPSLKGSSGNTIYF
TGCAGTGCGCCTTCTCTGAAAGGGAGCTCTGGAAACACCATATATTTT
>TRBV6-1|TRBJ2-7|TRBD1|14|medium-sized
CASSEWDRGYEQYF
TGTGCCAGCAGTGAATGGGACAGGGGCTACGAGCAGTACTTC
>TRBV7-2|TRBJ2-7|NA|13|medium-sized
CASSRLSSYEQYF
TGTGCCAGCAGCCGCTTGTCCTCCTACGAGCAGTACTTC
>TRBV6-5|TRBJ1-5|NA|13|many
CASSYRGNQPQHF
TGTGCCAGCAGTTACCGTGGCAATCAGCCCCAGCATTTT
>TRBV19|TRBJ1-1|NA|16|medium-sized
CASSIRGGLLNTEAFF
TGTGCCAGTAGTATTAGAGGGGGACTTCTGAACACTGAAGCTTTCTTT
>TRBV9|TRBJ2-3|TRBD2|16|few
CASSALTSGRPDTQYF
TGTGCCAGCAGCGCGTTGACTAGCGGGAGACCAGATACGCAGTATTTT
>TRBV6-2/TRBV6-3|TRBJ1-5|NA|15|medium-sized
CASRSIVGGNQPQHF
TGTGCCAGCAGGTCTATTGTAGGGGGCAATCAGCCCCAGCATTTT
>TRBV10-3|TRBJ2-1|NA|15|NA
CAISELTGPYNEQFF
TGTGCCATCAGTGAGTTGACGGGACCGTACAATGAGCAGTTCTTC
>TRBV6-6|TRBJ2-7|NA|15|many
CASRTGRTWEGEQYF
TGTGCCAGCAGGACGGGACGGACGTGGGAAGGCGAGCAGTACTTC
>TRBV30|TRBJ2-7|TRBD1|12|few
CAWSWTGYEQYF
TGTGCCTGGAGTTGGACAGGCTACGAGCAGTACTTC
>TRBV28|TRBJ1-1|TRBD1|14|NA
CASSSTGWDTEAFF
TGTGCCAGCAGTTCGACAGGGTGGGACACTGAAGCTTTCTTT
>TRBV5-4|TRBJ1-2|TRBD1|14|NA
CASSSDRGPYGYTF
TGTGCCAGCAGTTCTGACAGGGGTCCTTATGGCTACACCTTC
>TRBV9|TRBJ1-3|NA|14|many
CASSPENSGNTIYF
TGTGCCAGCAGCCCCGAAAACTCTGGAAACACCATATATTTT
>TRBV9|TRBJ2-7|TRBD2|15|NA
CASSVRGGIGYEQYF
TGTGCCAGCAGCGTACGGGGGGGTATTGGTTACGAGCAGTACTTC
>TRBV6-5|TRBJ2-5|TRBD2|16|medium-sized
CASSYWEGLYQETQYF
TGTGCCAGCAGTTACTGGGAGGGCCTGTACCAAGAGACCCAGTACTTC
>TRBV10-2|TRBJ2-6|TRBD2|17|NA
CASQESGSARGANVLTF
TGCGCCAGCCAAGAAAGCGGGAGCGCACGGGGGGCCAACGTCCTGACTTTC
>TRBV18|TRBJ1-1|NA|12|medium-sized
CASSPGSTEAFF
TGTGCCAGCTCACCGGGCAGTACTGAAGCTTTCTTT
>TRBV6-1|TRBJ1-3|NA|16|medium-sized
CASSEWGEYPGNTIYF
TGTGCCAGCAGTGAATGGGGGGAGTACCCTGGAAACACCATATATTTT
>TRBV20-1|TRBJ2-7|NA|14|NA
CSASWEGAQGEQYF
TGCAGTGCTAGTTGGGAGGGGGCGCAAGGCGAGCAGTACTTC
>TRBV27|TRBJ1-1|NA|14|few
CASSFRAGNTEAFF
TGTGCCAGCAGTTTCCGCGCGGGGAACACTGAAGCTTTCTTT
>TRBV27|TRBJ1-5|TRBD1|15|many
CASRSGTGANQPQHF
TGTGCCAGCAGATCCGGGACAGGGGCGAATCAGCCCCAGCATTTT
>TRBV7-2|TRBJ1-5|NA|13|medium-sized
CASSSSTKGPQHF
TGTGCCAGCAGCTCGTCCACGAAGGGGCCCCAGCATTTT
>TRBV5-6|TRBJ1-2|NA|13|medium-sized
CASSLNSNYGYTF
TGTGCCAGCAGCTTGAACAGTAACTATGGCTACACCTTC
>TRBV11-2|TRBJ1-1|TRBD1|13|NA
CASRPQGATEAFF
TGTGCCAGCAGACCTCAGGGGGCCACTGAAGCTTTCTTT
>TRBV28|TRBJ2-5|NA|16|NA
CVSSWIPGHLQETQYF
TGTGTCAGCAGTTGGATTCCGGGACACCTCCAAGAGACCCAGTACTTC
>TRBV10-3|TRBJ2-1|TRBD2|16|medium-sized
CAISLTLAGGFVEQFF
TGTGCCATCAGTCTCACACTAGCGGGAGGGTTTGTTGAGCAGTTCTTC
>TRBV2|TRBJ2-7|NA|15|NA
CASSPSLGTDYEQYF
TGTGCCAGCAGCCCTTCCCTCGGGACGGACTACGAGCAGTACTTC
>TRBV15|TRBJ1-1|NA|14|medium-sized
CATSRVLGDTEAFF
TGTGCCACCAGCAGAGTCTTAGGCGACACTGAAGCTTTCTTT
>TRBV13|TRBJ2-1|TRBD2|12|many
CASSSGLAGLFF
TGTGCCAGCAGCTCGGGACTAGCGGGATTGTTCTTC
>TRBV19|TRBJ2-1|TRBD2|15|many
CASSIVPSGYNEQFF
TGTGCCAGTAGTATAGTCCCTAGCGGTTACAATGAGCAGTTCTTC
>TRBV5-6|TRBJ2-7|NA|12|medium-sized
CASSWGFSEQYF
TGTGCCAGCAGCTGGGGTTTCAGCGAGCAGTACTTC
>TRBV12-3/TRBV12-4|TRBJ1-5|NA|13|NA
CASSVGGLQPQHF
TGTGCCAGCAGTGTGGGGGGCCTTCAGCCCCAGCATTTT
>TRBV28|TRBJ2-1|NA|13|few
CASLGEVYNEQFF
TGTGCCAGCTTGGGGGAAGTCTACAATGAGCAGTTCTTC
>TRBV27|TRBJ2-7|TRBD1|14|many
CASSFDRGPGEQYF
TGTGCCAGCAGTTTTGACAGGGGGCCCGGCGAGCAGTACTTC
>TRBV19|TRBJ2-7|NA|15|medium-sized
CASALGGGSTYEQYF
TGTGCCAGTGCCCTAGGGGGGGGTTCCACCTACGAGCAGTACTTC
>TRBV27|TRBJ2-7|NA|16|many
CASSLSWGLMVYEQYF
TGTGCCAGCAGTTTGTCTTGGGGGCTGATGGTCTACGAGCAGTACTTC
>TRBV10-3|TRBJ2-7|NA|12|medium-sized
CAIIRAPYEQYF
TGTGCCATCATCCGGGCGCCTTACGAGCAGTACTTC
>TRBV27|TRBJ1-3|NA|15|large
CASSSSHGSGNTIYF
TGTGCCAGCAGTTCCTCACATGGTTCTGGAAACACCATATATTTT
>TRBV7-9|TRBJ2-1|TRBD1|15|many
CASSPGQDPYNEQFF
TGTGCCAGCAGCCCGGGACAGGACCCCTACAATGAGCAGTTCTTC
>TRBV2|TRBJ2-2|TRBD1|15|NA
CASSEGQGRTGELFF
TGTGCCAGCAGTGAAGGACAGGGGAGGACCGGGGAGCTGTTTTTT
>TRBV9|TRBJ2-5|TRBD2|14|few
CASSAGGGQETQYF
TGTGCCAGCAGCGCTGGGGGGGGTCAAGAGACCCAGTACTTC
>TRBV6-2/TRBV6-3|TRBJ2-1|NA|14|medium-sized
CASSYFTSYNEQFF
TGTGCCAGCAGTTATTTCACTAGCTACAATGAGCAGTTCTTC
>TRBV3-2|TRBJ1-1|NA|16|medium-sized
CASSHADRGRTTEAFF
TGTGCCAGCAGCCACGCGGACAGGGGGCGTACCACTGAAGCTTTCTTT
>TRBV7-9|TRBJ2-7|NA|12|NA
CASSPGSYEQYF
TGTGCCAGCAGCCCGGGGAGCTACGAGCAGTACTTC
>TRBV15|TRBJ1-2|NA|15|medium-sized
CATSRGQVLRDGYTF
TGTGCCACCAGCAGAGGACAGGTCCTAAGAGATGGCTACACCTTC
>TRBV6-1|TRBJ2-3|NA|16|many
CASSEFRRAYTDTQYF
TGTGCCAGCAGTGAATTCCGCCGAGCCTACACAGATACGCAGTATTTT
>TRBV5-3|TRBJ1-6|TRBD1|17|medium-sized
CARSPMDRGFYNSPLHF
TGTGCCAGAAGCCCTATGGACAGGGGGTTCTATAATTCACCCCTCCACTTT
>TRBV19|TRBJ1-1|NA|12|NA
CARGDRYTEAFF
TGTGCCAGAGGGGACCGGTACACTGAAGCTTTCTTT
>TRBV12-3/TRBV12-4|TRBJ2-7|NA|13|NA
CASSWAPAYEQYF
TGTGCCAGCAGTTGGGCCCCGGCCTACGAGCAGTACTTC
>TRBV20-1|TRBJ2-7|NA|13|many
CSVEVKGGYEQYF
TGCAGTGTCGAGGTGAAAGGAGGCTACGAGCAGTACTTC
>TRBV27|TRBJ2-7|NA|15|many
CASSLIPSRDTEQYF
TGTGCCAGCAGTTTAATTCCGTCCCGGGACACCGAGCAGTACTTC
>TRBV6-5|TRBJ1-3|TRBD1|16|NA
CASGSLPGTERNTIYF
TGTGCCAGCGGTTCTCTACCCGGGACAGAGAGAAACACCATATATTTT
>TRBV20-1|TRBJ2-7|NA|15|many
CSALGASGLSYEQYF
TGCAGTGCTCTGGGGGCGAGCGGGTTGTCCTACGAGCAGTACTTC